The present TCR beta chain was sequenced within a study of blood T cell repertoires in COVID-19. Study context: Sources were T cells, B-cell-depleted T cells, or PBMCs; the material itself was cDNA or gDNA.

This CDR3 is built from 16 residues. Germline-derived CDR1 and CDR2 are MNHEY and SMNVEV (reference sequence). The V gene lost 6 bases and the J gene lost 2 bases, with 19 bases spanning the gap. In this sample, this clone turned up once. Original data processing: Amplification from reference gene primers served as the basis for estimated nucleated cell counts. Generated by immunoSEQ multiplex PCR, the TCRdb table keeps only in-frame clones and is missing some. V and J calls and clone size are as listed in that table; D and trimming were resolved from the DNA. Of 240,000 or so clones in the sample, around 89% were seen once.

This rearrangement joins TRBV27 to TRBJ1-1, with D possibly TRBD1 on 5 matching bases. Sequenced: peripheral blood. The sequence was collected from a woman in her thirties or forties who had recovered from COVID-19. The CDR3 sequence: CASRPRQPNYNTEAFF. The CDR3 nucleotides are TGTGCCAGCAGACCCAGACAGCCGAATTACAACACTGAAGCTTTCTTT.